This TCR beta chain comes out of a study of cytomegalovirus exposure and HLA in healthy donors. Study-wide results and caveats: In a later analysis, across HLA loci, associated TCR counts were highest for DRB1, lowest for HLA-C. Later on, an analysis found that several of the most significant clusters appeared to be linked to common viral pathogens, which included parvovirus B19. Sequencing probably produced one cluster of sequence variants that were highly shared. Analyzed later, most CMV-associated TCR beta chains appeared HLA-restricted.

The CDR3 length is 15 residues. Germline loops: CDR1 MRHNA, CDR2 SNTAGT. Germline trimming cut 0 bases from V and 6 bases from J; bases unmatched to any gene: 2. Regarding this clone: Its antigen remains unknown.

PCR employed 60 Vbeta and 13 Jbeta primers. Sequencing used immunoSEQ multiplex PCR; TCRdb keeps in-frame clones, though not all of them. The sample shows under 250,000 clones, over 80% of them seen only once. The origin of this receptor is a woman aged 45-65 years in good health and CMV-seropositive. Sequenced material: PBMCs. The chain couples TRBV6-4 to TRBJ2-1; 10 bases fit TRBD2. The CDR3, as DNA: TGTGCCAGCAGTGACTCGAGCGGGGGGGTCAATGAGCAGTTCTTC. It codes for CASSDSSGGVNEQFF.